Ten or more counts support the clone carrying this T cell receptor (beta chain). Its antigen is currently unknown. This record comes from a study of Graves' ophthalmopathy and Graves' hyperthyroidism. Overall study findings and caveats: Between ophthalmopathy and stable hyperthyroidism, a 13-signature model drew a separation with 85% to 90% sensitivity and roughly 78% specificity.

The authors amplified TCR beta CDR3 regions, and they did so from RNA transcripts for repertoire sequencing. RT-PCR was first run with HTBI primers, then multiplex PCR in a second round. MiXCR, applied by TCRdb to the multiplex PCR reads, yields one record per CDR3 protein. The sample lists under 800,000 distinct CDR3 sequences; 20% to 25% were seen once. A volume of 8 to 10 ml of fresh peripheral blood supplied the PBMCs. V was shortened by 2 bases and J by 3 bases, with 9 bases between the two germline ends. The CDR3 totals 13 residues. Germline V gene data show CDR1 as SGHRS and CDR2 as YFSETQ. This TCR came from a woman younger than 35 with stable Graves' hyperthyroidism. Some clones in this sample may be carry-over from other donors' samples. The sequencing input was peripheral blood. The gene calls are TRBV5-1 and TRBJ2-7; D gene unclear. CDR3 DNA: TGCGCCAGCAGCTTTGGATCCGGCTACGAGCAGTACTTC. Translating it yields CASSFGSGYEQYF.